This T cell receptor beta chain is from a study of shared clonotypes between healthy human individuals. Caucasian adults living in Nashville, Tennessee, provided all samples. Trimming at V came to 0 bases and at J to 5 bases, leaving 5 bases not matched to a gene. This CDR3 has 15 amino acids. Germline V gene lookup returns CDR1 LNHDA and CDR2 SQIVND (reference sequence). This clone came up a few times. At deep level, the assay was performed. Approximately 220 ng DNA, approximately 31,000 T cell genomes, went into each sorted-subset replicate PCR. The assay was immunoSEQ multiplex PCR, and TCRdb's table has in-frame clones only and misses some. The table records roughly 1,000,000 clones, 70% to 80% of them present only once.

This clonotype originated in a man between 18 and 35 years old in good health. Some clones in this sample may be carry-over from other donors' samples. The chain uses TRBV19 and TRBJ1-2, with 8 nucleotides matching TRBD1. The sample consisted of memory CD4+ T cells from PBMCs. Subset reported: CD45RA-negative fraction. In DNA, the CDR3 is TGTGCCAGTAGTATAGATGGACAGGGTCTTTATGGCTACACCTTC. Translated: CASSIDGQGLYGYTF.